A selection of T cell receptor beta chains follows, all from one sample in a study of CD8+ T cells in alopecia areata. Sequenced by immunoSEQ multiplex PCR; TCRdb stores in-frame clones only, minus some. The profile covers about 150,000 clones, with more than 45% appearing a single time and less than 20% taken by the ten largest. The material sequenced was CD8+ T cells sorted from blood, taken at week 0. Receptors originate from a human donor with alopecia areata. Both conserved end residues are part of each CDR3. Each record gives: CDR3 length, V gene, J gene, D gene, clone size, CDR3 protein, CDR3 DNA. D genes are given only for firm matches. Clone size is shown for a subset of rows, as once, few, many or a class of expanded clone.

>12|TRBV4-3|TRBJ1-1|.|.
CASSQGNTEAFF
TGCGCCAGCAGCCAGGGGAACACTGAAGCTTTCTTT
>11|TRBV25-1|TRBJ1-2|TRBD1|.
CASRQGDGYTF
TGTGCCAGCAGACAGGGGGATGGCTACACCTTC
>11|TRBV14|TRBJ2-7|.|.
CASSQGRSQYF
TGTGCCAGCAGCCAAGGGCGGTCACAGTACTTC
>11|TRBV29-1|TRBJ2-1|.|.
CSVDTDIGQFF
TGCAGCGTTGATACGGACATCGGACAGTTCTTC
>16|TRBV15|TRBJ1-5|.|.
CATSNSQGYSNQPQHF
TGTGCCACCAGCAATTCACAGGGATATAGCAATCAGCCCCAGCATTTT
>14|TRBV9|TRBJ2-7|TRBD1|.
CASSAGTGFYEQYF
TGTGCCAGCAGCGCCGGGACAGGGTTTTACGAGCAGTACTTC
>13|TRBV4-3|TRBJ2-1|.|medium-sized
CASSHSLTNEQFF
TGCGCCAGCAGCCATAGCCTTACCAATGAGCAGTTCTTC
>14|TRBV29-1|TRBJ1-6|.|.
CSVRETGVNSPLHF
TGCAGCGTCCGGGAGACAGGAGTTAATTCACCCCTCCACTTC
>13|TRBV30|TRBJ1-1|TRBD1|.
CAWSHRGQAEAFF
TGTGCCTGGTCTCACAGGGGACAGGCTGAAGCTTTCTTT
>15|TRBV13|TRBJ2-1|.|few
CASSPGMYSYNEQFF
TGTGCCAGCAGCCCCGGCATGTACTCCTACAATGAGCAGTTCTTC
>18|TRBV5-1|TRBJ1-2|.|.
CASSFGAGFNQEDYGYTF
TGCGCCAGCAGCTTCGGGGCAGGGTTTAACCAGGAGGACTATGGCTACACCTTC
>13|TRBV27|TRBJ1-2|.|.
CASSLGGNYGYTF
TGTGCCAGCAGTTTAGGAGGGAACTATGGCTACACCTTC
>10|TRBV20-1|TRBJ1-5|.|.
CSASNQPQHF
TGCAGTGCTAGTAATCAGCCCCAGCATTTT